The sequence of this T cell receptor beta chain was determined in a study of T-cell memory formation after mild COVID-19. As for the study in general: The study found TCR clusters largely donor specific.

Trimming left V 5 bases short and J 6 bases short, with 14 bases between. CDR1 SNHLY and CDR2 FYNNEI come from the germline V gene. The CDR3 length is 14 residues. TCRdb redid the calling of the 5' RACE reads with MiXCR, one entry per CDR3 protein. The data show approximately 440,000 distinct CDR3 sequences, roughly 20% seen once. In the case of this clonotype: The antigen remains unidentified.

Study outcomes and limitations: Cross-reactive memory appears to have joined, as suggested by some responding clones showing up in pre-infection memory.

The chain employs TRBV2 and TRBJ2-1, with D maybe TRBD2 (6 bases). This clonotype originated in an adult woman who had mild COVID-19 (a few samples of this study predate the infection). Cell type and time point are not known. Material: PBMCs or a T cell subset sorted from them (not recorded which). In DNA form, the CDR3 reads TGTGCCAGCAGTCCTCCCGGCGGGGTCAATGAGCAGTTCTTC. This gives the protein CASSPPGGVNEQFF.